The 5 T cell receptor beta chains in this list originate from one sample, sequenced in a study of radiation and T cells in renal cell carcinoma. Sample time point: baseline pretreatment blood. Specified treatment: 15 Gy SBRT to primary tumor, nephrectomy 4 weeks later. The table came from immunoSEQ multiplex PCR; TCRdb's copy has only in-frame clones and leaves some out. Here the sample spans about 130,000 clones, roughly 84% being singletons. The material sequenced was blood, taken from a patient whose treatment included radiotherapy and nephrectomy. The origin of the receptors is a woman between 50 and 59 years old with renal cell carcinoma.

This clone is a singleton in its sample. This chain links TRBV4-1 with TRBJ2-6; 7 bases align to TRBD1. From germline, CDR1 is MGHRA and CDR2 YSYEKL. The CDR3 is 17 amino acids. Unmatched junction bases numbered 6, after V lost 4 bases and J lost 0 bases. The CDR3 loop is CASSPQGSPSGANVLTF. The CDR3 coding sequence is TGCGCCAGCAGCCCACAGGGGAGCCCCTCTGGGGCCAACGTCCTGACTTTC.

The genes are TRBV18 and TRBJ2-5, with 9 bases identical to TRBD2. The V gene end was trimmed by 1 base and the J gene end by 2 bases; junction bases not matched to a gene: 2. This CDR3 comprises 15 residues. Germline V gene data show CDR1 as KGHSH and CDR2 as LQKENI. The CDR3 reads CASSPQAGGQETQYF. Here the CDR3 DNA reads TGTGCCAGCTCACCACAAGCGGGGGGACAAGAGACCCAGTACTTC.

The chain uses TRBV25-1 and TRBJ1-6; D not certain. V shed 2 bases and J shed 7 bases, with 15 bases lying between them. This CDR3 has 16 amino acids. CDR1 is MGHDK, CDR2 SYGVNS, per germline. The CDR3 sequence is CASSEVGPGSNSPLHF. In DNA, the CDR3 is TGTGCCAGCAGTGAAGTGGGTCCGGGATCGAATTCACCCCTCCACTTT.

This chain links TRBV5-1 with TRBJ1-3; D unclear. Germline V CDR1 and CDR2: SGHRS, YFSETQ. Trimming took off 4 bases at V and 0 bases at J, with 14 bases between the two ends. This CDR3 spans 16 amino acids. This CDR3 reads CASSLEGTHSGNTIYF. Written as DNA, the CDR3 is TGCGCCAGCAGCCTAGAGGGCACCCACTCTGGAAACACCATATATTTT.

V usage is TRBV5-1 and J usage is TRBJ1-6; no definite D call. CDR1 and CDR2 from the germline V gene are SGHRS and YFSETQ. The CDR3 length is 13 residues. The V and J ends lost 0 bases and 8 bases respectively, with 6 bases between them. This chain's CDR3 is CASSLAGYSPLHF. The CDR3 region has the DNA TGCGCCAGCAGCTTGGCCGGGTATTCACCCCTCCACTTT.